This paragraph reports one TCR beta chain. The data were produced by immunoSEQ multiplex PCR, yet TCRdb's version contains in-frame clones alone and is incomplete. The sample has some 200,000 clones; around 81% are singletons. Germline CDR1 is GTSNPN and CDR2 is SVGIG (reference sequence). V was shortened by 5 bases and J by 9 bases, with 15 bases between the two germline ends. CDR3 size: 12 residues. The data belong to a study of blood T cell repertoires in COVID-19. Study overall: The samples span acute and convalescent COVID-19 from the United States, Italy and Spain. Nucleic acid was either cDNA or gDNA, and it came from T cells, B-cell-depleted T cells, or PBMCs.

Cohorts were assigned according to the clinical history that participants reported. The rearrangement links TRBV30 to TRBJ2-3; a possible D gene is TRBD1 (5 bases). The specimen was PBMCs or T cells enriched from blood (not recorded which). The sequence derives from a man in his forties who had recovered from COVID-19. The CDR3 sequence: CAWVVAGQTQYF. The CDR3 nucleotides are TGTGCCTGGGTAGTCGCAGGGCAGACGCAGTATTTT.